This passage covers 8 T cell receptor beta chains from one sample sequenced in a study of siplizumab effects on memory and regulatory T cells. Using immunoSEQ multiplex PCR, the repertoire was profiled, and TCRdb retains in-frame clones only, with some absent. Counted here are roughly 60,000 clones, approximately 93% occurring once; the ten biggest clones make up about two fifths. The sequenced sample was CD8+ T cells sorted from blood. These receptors all come from a human donor in good health.

This chain joins TRBV30 and TRBJ2-1; 9 nucleotides align to TRBD2. After removal of 6 bases from V and 6 bases from J, the junction contained 9 bases not matched to a gene. The CDR3 is made up of 14 amino acids. The germline V gene has CDR1 GTSNPN and CDR2 SVGIG (reference sequence). In DNA form, the CDR3 reads TGTGCCTGCCCCCCTAGCGGGGCTTTCAATGAGCAGTTCTTC. Residues: CACPPSGAFNEQFF.

This sequence joins TRBV6-1 and TRBJ1-5; D not certain. CDR3 size: 13 residues. Germline lookup yields CDR1 MNHNS and CDR2 SASEGT. Trimming removed 7 bases at V and 4 bases at J, with 11 bases between. The CDR3 sequence is CASNYEANQPQHF. The CDR3 DNA is TGTGCCAGCAATTACGAGGCAAATCAGCCCCAGCATTTT.

The chain is built from TRBV9 and TRBJ2-5; D is possibly TRBD1 (6 bases). Germline values: CDR1 SGDLS, CDR2 YYNGEE. This CDR3 spans 15 amino acids. V shed 4 bases and J shed 2 bases, with 15 bases lying between them. This CDR3 reads CASSPGDRGQETQYF. CDR3 DNA sequence: TGTGCCAGCAGCCCAGGGGATAGGGGACAAGAGACCCAGTACTTC.

V is TRBV28 and J is TRBJ2-1; 8 positions match TRBD2. This CDR3 region has 14 residues. The trim removed 5 bases at V and 9 bases at J, leaving 9 bases unmatched. Germline V gives CDR1 MDHEN, CDR2 SYDVKM. The CDR3 nucleotides read TGTGCCAGCAGTCCGACGGGAGGGCCGCTTGAGCAGTTCTTC. Encoded protein: CASSPTGGPLEQFF.

The chain joins TRBV30 to TRBJ1-3; D is unresolved. Trimming stripped 3 bases from V and 8 bases from J, with 14 bases between. This CDR3 contains 13 residues. In germline, CDR1 is GTSNPN, CDR2 SVGIG (reference sequence). The CDR3 is CAWRPTGWDTIYF. DNA for the CDR3: TGTGCCTGGAGGCCAACGGGCTGGGACACCATATATTTT. The full variable domain, completed using reference TRBV30 and TRBJ1-3, is SQTIHQWPATLVQPVGSPLSLECTVEGTSNPNLYWYRQAAGRGLQLLFYSVGIGQISSEVPQNLSASRPQDRQFILSSKKLLLSDSGFYLCAWRPTGWDTIYFGEGSWLTVV.

The chain combines TRBV19 with TRBJ1-1; D is ambiguous. This CDR3 region has 14 residues. Trimming removed 6 bases from V and 0 bases from J, with 11 bases in between. Germline assignment: CDR1 LNHDA and CDR2 SQIVND (reference sequence). CDR3 in amino acids: CASSDPILNTEAFF. Written as DNA, the CDR3 is TGTGCCAGTAGCGATCCAATTTTGAACACTGAAGCTTTCTTT.

The rearrangement links TRBV4-2 to TRBJ1-6; D remains ambiguous. With 2 bases removed from V and 3 bases from J, the gap between germline ends came to 17 bases. Per germline, CDR1 LGHNA and CDR2 YNFKEQ. The CDR3 spans 18 residues. Here the CDR3 reads CASSQSGISPNYNSPLHF. The CDR3 DNA sequence: TGTGCCAGCAGCCAAAGCGGTATAAGCCCCAACTATAATTCACCCCTCCACTTT.

The chain is built from TRBV30 and TRBJ2-7, with D possibly TRBD2 on 6 matching bases. With 5 bases removed from V and 1 base from J, the gap between germline ends came to 12 bases. This CDR3 has 13 amino acids. Germline CDR1 is GTSNPN and CDR2 is SVGIG (reference sequence). The DNA for the CDR3 is TGTGCCTGGGCGGAGACTAGTTCCTACGAGCAGTACTTC. This codes for CAWAETSSYEQYF.